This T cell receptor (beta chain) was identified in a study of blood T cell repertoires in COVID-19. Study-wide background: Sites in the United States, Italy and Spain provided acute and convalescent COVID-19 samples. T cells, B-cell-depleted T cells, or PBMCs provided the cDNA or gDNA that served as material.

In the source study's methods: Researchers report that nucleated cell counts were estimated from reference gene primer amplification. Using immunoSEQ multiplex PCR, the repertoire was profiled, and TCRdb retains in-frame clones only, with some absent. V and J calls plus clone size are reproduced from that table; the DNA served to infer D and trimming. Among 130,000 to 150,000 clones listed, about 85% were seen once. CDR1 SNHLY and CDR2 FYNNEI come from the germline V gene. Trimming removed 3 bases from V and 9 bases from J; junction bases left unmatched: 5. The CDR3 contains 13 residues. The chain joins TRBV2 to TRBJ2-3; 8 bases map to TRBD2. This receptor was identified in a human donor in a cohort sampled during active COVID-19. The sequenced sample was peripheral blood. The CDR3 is CASSEGLERTQYF. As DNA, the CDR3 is TGTGCCAGCAGTGAGGGACTAGAGCGCACGCAGTATTTT.